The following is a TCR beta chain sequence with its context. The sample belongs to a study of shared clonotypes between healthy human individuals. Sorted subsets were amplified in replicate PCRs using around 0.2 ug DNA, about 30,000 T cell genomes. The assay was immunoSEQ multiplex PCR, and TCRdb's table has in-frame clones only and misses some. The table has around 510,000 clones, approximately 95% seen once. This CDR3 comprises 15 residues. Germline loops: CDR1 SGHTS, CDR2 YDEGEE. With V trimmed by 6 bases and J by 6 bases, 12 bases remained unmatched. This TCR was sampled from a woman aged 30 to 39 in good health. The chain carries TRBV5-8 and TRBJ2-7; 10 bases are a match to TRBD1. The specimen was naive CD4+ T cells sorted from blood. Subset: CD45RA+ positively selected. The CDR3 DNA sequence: TGTGCCAGCACATGGCGGACAGGGGGTTTCGGCGAGCAGTACTTC. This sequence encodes CASTWRTGGFGEQYF.